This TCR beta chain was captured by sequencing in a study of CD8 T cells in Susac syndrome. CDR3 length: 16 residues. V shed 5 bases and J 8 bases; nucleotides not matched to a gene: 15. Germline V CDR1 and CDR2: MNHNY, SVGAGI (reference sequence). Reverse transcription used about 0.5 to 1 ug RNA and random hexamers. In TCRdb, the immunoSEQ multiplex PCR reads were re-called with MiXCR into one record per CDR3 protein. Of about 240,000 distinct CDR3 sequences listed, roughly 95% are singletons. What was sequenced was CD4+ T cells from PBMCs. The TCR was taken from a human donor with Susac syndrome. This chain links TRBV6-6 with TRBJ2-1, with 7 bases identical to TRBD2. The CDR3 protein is CASSATKRGSRHEQFF. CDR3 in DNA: TGTGCCAGCAGTGCCACTAAGCGCGGGAGTCGCCATGAGCAGTTCTTC.